This TCR beta chain was retrieved from a study of T cells in Graves' hyperthyroidism and ophthalmopathy. This clonotype was counted a few times. Amplified TCR beta CDR3 regions derived from RNA transcripts. The HTBI primer set was used in a first-round RT-PCR of the TCR CDR3. TCRdb processed the multiplex PCR reads anew with MiXCR; each CDR3 protein has one entry. The table shows fewer than 550,000 distinct CDR3 sequences, with more than 15% occurring only once. Trimming pared 6 bases from V and 3 bases from J, leaving 17 bases between. The CDR3 has 16 amino acids. Germline V CDR1 and CDR2: KGHDR, SFDVKD. Diagnosis relied on clinical symptoms, serum thyroxine and TRAb, thyroid ultrasound and orbital computed tomography.

This TCR derives from a woman aged 18-35 years with Graves' hyperthyroidism. The rearrangement joins TRBV24-1 to TRBJ2-4, with a possible D match to TRBD1 (5 bases). Sequenced input: blood. The CDR3 here is CATSRRGRVDKNIQYF. CDR3 DNA: TGTGCCACCAGTCGGCGCGGCAGGGTAGACAAAAACATTCAGTACTTC.